These T cell receptor beta chains were read from a single sample in a study of CD8 T cells in ankylosing spondylitis. A single record per CDR3 protein comes from TCRdb applying MiXCR to the 5' RACE reads. The table includes 380,000 or so distinct CDR3 sequences, 20% to 25% detected once. Sample: blood, either unsorted or a sorted T cell fraction (not recorded which). Receptor source: a male donor with ankylosing spondylitis or in good health (not recorded which). Both conserved end residues are part of each CDR3. D genes are given only for firm matches. The size field is filled for only some rows; it gives once, few, many or a size class.

cdr3_length j_call clone_size v_call d_call cdr3_nt cdr3_aa
14 TRBJ2-7 few TRBV6-1 . TGTGCCAGTAGTCTCGGGTTGGCACTAGACGAGCAGTACTTC CASSLGLALDEQYF
13 TRBJ2-2 once TRBV27 . TGTGCCAGCAGTTTTATGAAAACCGGGGAGCTGTTTTTT CASSFMKTGELFF
17 TRBJ2-2 . TRBV7-9 TRBD1 TGTGCCAGCAGCCCACTTCCCGGACAGGGCGTAACCGGGGAGCTGTTTTTT CASSPLPGQGVTGELFF
15 TRBJ2-2 . TRBV20-1 . TGCAGTGCTAGAGATTACGGGGCTCCCACCGGGGAGCTGTTTTTT CSARDYGAPTGELFF
15 TRBJ2-7 few TRBV29-1 . TGCAGCGTTGAAGAGACGGGAAGTAGCTCCTACGAGCAGTACTTC CSVEETGSSSYEQYF
13 TRBJ2-1 . TRBV10-1 . TGCGCCAGCAGTGTTTTCGGGAACAATGAGCAGTTCTTC CASSVFGNNEQFF
16 TRBJ2-1 . TRBV13 TRBD2 TGTGCCAGCAGCCAGCCGACTAGCGGGTCCTACAATGAGCAGTTCTTC CASSQPTSGSYNEQFF
14 TRBJ2-7 . TRBV11-2 . TGTGCCAGCAGCTTATTGACCTCGGACTCCGAGCAGTACTTC CASSLLTSDSEQYF
13 TRBJ2-7 . TRBV20-1 . TGCAGTGCTAGAAAAGGGGGTTCCTACGAGCAGTACTTC CSARKGGSYEQYF
18 TRBJ2-7 few TRBV28 TRBD2 TGTGCCAGCAGCCGTAAACCTAGCGGGGGGCCTTTAGTATACGAGCAGTACTTC CASSRKPSGGPLVYEQYF
16 TRBJ2-3 . TRBV7-2 TRBD2 TGTGCCACCCGACCTTTCGGGGGGGGAGGGACAGATACGCAGTATTTT CATRPFGGGGTDTQYF
15 TRBJ2-7 . TRBV19 . TGTGCCAGTAGTCCCGCTGGGGGCCACTCCTACGAGCAGTACTTC CASSPAGGHSYEQYF
17 TRBJ2-7 . TRBV4-1 TRBD2 TGCGCCAGCAGCCAAGAGAGCGGGGGCCTGAACGACTACGAGCAGTACTTC CASSQESGGLNDYEQYF
16 TRBJ2-1 . TRBV7-8 . TGTGCCAGCAGCTTAGAGGTATCCCGGACATTGGATGAGCAGTTCTTC CASSLEVSRTLDEQFF
15 TRBJ2-5 . TRBV20-1 TRBD2 TGCAGTGCTAAGCCCCTAGCGGGGGGCCTGGAGACCCAGTACTTC CSAKPLAGGLETQYF
14 TRBJ2-1 few TRBV9 TRBD1 TGTGCCAGCAGCGTAGCAGACAGGGTGGATGAGCAGTTCTTC CASSVADRVDEQFF
12 TRBJ2-2 . TRBV9 . TGTGCCAGCGGAGGGTTTTCCGGGGAGCTGTTTTTT CASGGFSGELFF
18 TRBJ1-6 . TRBV4-1 TRBD1 TGCGCCAGCAGCCAAGCCCCGGATCGGACAGGATTCTATTCACCCCTCCACTTT CASSQAPDRTGFYSPLHF
12 TRBJ2-7 . TRBV12-3/TRBV12-4 . TGTGCCAGCAGCATTAACGCCTACGAGCAGTACTTC CASSINAYEQYF
13 TRBJ2-5 few TRBV10-3 . TGTGCCATCCGCTTTGACAGTCAAGAGACCCAGTACTTC CAIRFDSQETQYF
15 TRBJ2-3 few TRBV6-2/TRBV6-3 TRBD2 TGTGCCAGCAGCGAAGGCGGGGGGGCAACAGATACGCAGTATTTT CASSEGGGATDTQYF
14 TRBJ1-6 . TRBV25-1 . TGTGCCAGCAGTGAAGTCCGGGGGATAGGACCCCTCCACTTT CASSEVRGIGPLHF
16 TRBJ2-3 . TRBV10-2 TRBD2 TGCGCCAGCAGTGACGTTACAGCGGGGGCCACAGATACGCAGTATTTT CASSDVTAGATDTQYF
14 TRBJ2-5 few TRBV20-1 . TGCAGTGCTAGAGATATACAGGTCGAAGAGACCCAGTACTTC CSARDIQVEETQYF
14 TRBJ2-2 . TRBV6-1 . TGTGCCAGCAGTGAAGACGGGATCACCGGGGAGCTGTTTTTT CASSEDGITGELFF
15 TRBJ2-3 few TRBV9 TRBD2 TGTGCCAGCACCACGACTAGCGGGTTGTCAGATACGCAGTATTTT CASTTTSGLSDTQYF
14 TRBJ2-1 . TRBV28 . TGTGCCAGCAGTTTGGCAGGGGAGGGCAATGAGCAGTTCTTC CASSLAGEGNEQFF
15 TRBJ2-3 few TRBV20-1 . TGCAGTGCTAGAGTAGGGGCCCGGGACACAGATACGCAGTATTTT CSARVGARDTDTQYF
16 TRBJ2-7 few TRBV28 TRBD1 TGTGCCAGCAGTTTAAAACGAGGACAGGACCCCTACGAGCAGTACTTC CASSLKRGQDPYEQYF
13 TRBJ2-1 few TRBV6-5 . TGTGCCAGCAGTTACATTTGGGGAAATGAGCAGTTCTTC CASSYIWGNEQFF
18 TRBJ1-1 . TRBV21-1 . TGTGCCAGCAGCACTCGCTGGACAGGTAGAGGGCTGAACACTGAAGCTTTCTTT CASSTRWTGRGLNTEAFF
13 TRBJ2-3 . TRBV7-9 . TGTGCCAGCAGCTTAATTGAAGGCGATACGCAGTATTTT CASSLIEGDTQYF
15 TRBJ2-1 . TRBV12-3/TRBV12-4 . TGTGCCAGCACCTGGGGCGGGGGCCGATACAATGAGCAGTTCTTC CASTWGGGRYNEQFF
15 TRBJ2-7 . TRBV7-9 TRBD1 TGTGCCAGCAGCTTAGTTGGGACAGGGTTCTACGAGCAGTACTTC CASSLVGTGFYEQYF
15 TRBJ2-7 few TRBV27 TRBD1 TGTGCCAGCAGTTTAATTGCCGATGATTGGGACAGCCAAACCTTC CASSLIADDWDSQTF
15 TRBJ2-5 few TRBV6-5 TRBD2 TGTGCCAGCAGTTATGTAGCGGGGGGTAAAGAGACCCAGTACTTC CASSYVAGGKETQYF
16 TRBJ2-5 . TRBV13 . TGTGCCAGCAGCTCACAACCGGGCCCTTTACGGGGGACCCAGTACTTC CASSSQPGPLRGTQYF
11 TRBJ2-1 few TRBV6-5 . TGTGCCAGCAGGGCCTACAATGAGCAGTTCTTC CASRAYNEQFF
16 TRBJ2-7 . TRBV9 . TGTGCCAGCAGCCCGAGCCGAGGCAGCTCATCCTACGAGCAGTACTTC CASSPSRGSSSYEQYF
13 TRBJ2-4 . TRBV7-9 . TGTGCCAGCAGCTCCCCTCTGAGGGACATTCAGTACTTC CASSSPLRDIQYF
15 TRBJ2-5 . TRBV3-1 . TGTGCCAGCAGCCAAGTCGGGGTAAGGGGAGAGACCCAGTACTTC CASSQVGVRGETQYF
13 TRBJ2-7 . TRBV27 . TGTGCCAGCGGTAGGGAGATGTTGCACGAGCAGTACTTC CASGREMLHEQYF
13 TRBJ2-2 . TRBV12-3/TRBV12-4 . TGTGCCACTCAGGGGACAAACACCGGGGAGCTGTTTTTT CATQGTNTGELFF
12 TRBJ2-7 few TRBV10-3 . TGTGCCATCAGTGAACGGGACTACGAGCAGTACTTC CAISERDYEQYF
15 TRBJ2-2 many TRBV28 . TGTGCCAGCAGTTTATTCAGGGCGAGCACCGGGGAGCTGTTTTTT CASSLFRASTGELFF
17 TRBJ2-3 . TRBV20-1 TRBD2 TGCAGTGCTAGACCACTAGCGGGGGCCTCCTTCACAGATACGCAGTATTTT CSARPLAGASFTDTQYF
14 TRBJ1-3 . TRBV20-1 . TGCAGTGCTAGAGAGACAGGAACTGGAAACACCATATATTTT CSARETGTGNTIYF
15 TRBJ1-1 few TRBV12-3/TRBV12-4 . TGTGCCAGCAGCCCTACCGGGACACTGAACACTGAAGCTTTCTTT CASSPTGTLNTEAFF
11 TRBJ2-1 . TRBV29-1 . TGCAGCGTTTACTTCTACAATGAGCAGTTCTTC CSVYFYNEQFF
19 TRBJ2-2 . TRBV12-3/TRBV12-4 TRBD2 TGTACCAGCAGTTCACCGCCGGGGAGGGAAGGGGCGAACACCGGGGAGCTGTTTTTT CTSSSPPGREGANTGELFF
14 TRBJ2-1 few TRBV20-1 . TGCAGTTCCAAGGGCCTGAGGCAGCACAATGAGCAGTTCTTC CSSKGLRQHNEQFF
15 TRBJ2-5 . TRBV12-3/TRBV12-4 . TGTGCCAGCGGGAAGCCATCGGGGCCCCAAGAGACCCAGTACTTC CASGKPSGPQETQYF
14 TRBJ2-4 few TRBV5-6 . TGTGCCAGCAGCTTAGGTGGTCAGAAAAACATTCAGTACTTC CASSLGGQKNIQYF
14 TRBJ2-5 . TRBV20-1 TRBD2 TGCAGTACCAGCGGGGGGGTACTGAAGGAGACCCAGTACTTC CSTSGGVLKETQYF
15 TRBJ2-1 . TRBV12-3/TRBV12-4 TRBD2 TGTGCCAGCATCGGGCGGGGGGGCCTGCGCAATGAGCAGTTCTTC CASIGRGGLRNEQFF
13 TRBJ2-5 few TRBV10-2 . TGCGCCAGCAGGGGGGCGGGATTAGAGACCCAGTACTTC CASRGAGLETQYF
14 TRBJ2-1 . TRBV6-2/TRBV6-3 TRBD1 TGTGCCAGCAGTTACGGGACAGGGTACGATGAGCAGTTCTTC CASSYGTGYDEQFF